This T cell receptor (beta chain) was obtained from a study of OX40 agonist ivuxolimab in advanced cancers. The CDR3 is 13 residues long. Trimming took off 2 bases at V and 10 bases at J, with 15 bases between the two ends. Germline lookup yields CDR1 MNHEY and CDR2 SMNVEV (reference sequence). Assay used: immunoSEQ multiplex PCR; TCRdb lists only in-frame clones, some missing. This table holds 45,000 or so clones, less than 90% found once. The sequenced sample was CD4+ or CD8+ T cells sorted from blood, obtained in a trial of the OX40 agonist ivuxolimab. The J gene is TRBJ2-7, the V gene TRBV27, with TRBD2 as a possible D gene (5 bases). This sequence was found in an adult with an advanced solid tumor such as melanoma, head and neck, liver or kidney cancer. The CDR3: CASSLRWPRDQYF. CDR3 bases: TGTGCCAGCAGTTTAAGGTGGCCACGGGATCAGTACTTC.